The present T cell receptor (beta chain) was sequenced within a study of T cells in Graves' hyperthyroidism and ophthalmopathy. General study findings and limits: A model built on 13 V-J features separated ophthalmopathy from stable hyperthyroidism.

Researchers took RNA transcripts and amplified the TCR beta CDR3 regions from them. First-round RT-PCR with HTBI primers amplified the TCR CDR3 region. TCRdb re-called the multiplex PCR reads through MiXCR, storing one row per CDR3 protein. The sample yields 350,000 to 450,000 distinct CDR3 sequences, about 15% seen once. This clonotype was counted at least ten times. Its cognate antigen is unknown. The germline gives CDR1 SGHNT, CDR2 YENEEA. The V and J ends lost 5 bases and 2 bases respectively, with 7 bases between them. CDR3 size: 12 residues. A lack of ophthalmopathy progression within 18 months defined stable Graves' hyperthyroidism. Each diagnosis drew on symptoms, thyroxine, TRAb, thyroid ultrasound and orbital computed tomography findings.

Sequenced: blood. This chain connects TRBV11-3 to TRBJ2-7; D is undetermined. The TCR sequence derives from a woman aged 55-69 years with Graves' hyperthyroidism. The CDR3 DNA sequence: TGTGCCAGCAGCCCTACTCCCTACGAGCAGTACTTC. This sequence encodes CASSPTPYEQYF. Using reference TRBV11-3 and TRBJ2-7 for the parts outside the CDR3, the full variable domain is EAGVVQSPRYKIIEKKQPVAFWCNPISGHNTLYWYLQNLGQGPELLIRYENEEAVDDSQLPKDRFSAERLKGVDSTLKIQPAELGDSAVYLCASSPTPYEQYFGPGTRLTVT.